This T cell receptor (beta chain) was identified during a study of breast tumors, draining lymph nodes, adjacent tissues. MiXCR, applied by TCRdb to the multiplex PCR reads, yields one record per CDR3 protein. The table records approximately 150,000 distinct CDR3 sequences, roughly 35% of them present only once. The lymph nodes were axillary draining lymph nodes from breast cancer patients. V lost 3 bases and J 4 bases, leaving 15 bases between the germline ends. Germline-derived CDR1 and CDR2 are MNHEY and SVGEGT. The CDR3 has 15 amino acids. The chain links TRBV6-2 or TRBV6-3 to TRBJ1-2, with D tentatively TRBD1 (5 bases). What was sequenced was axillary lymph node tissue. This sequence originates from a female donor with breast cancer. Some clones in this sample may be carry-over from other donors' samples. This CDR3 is CASSYFDRARYGYTF. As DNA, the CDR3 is TGTGCCAGCAGTTATTTTGACAGAGCCCGCTATGGCTACACCTTC.